This T cell receptor beta chain was identified in a study of PD-1 blockade in classical Hodgkin lymphoma. The CDR3 loop spans 14 amino acids. V was pared by 2 bases and J by 0 bases, with 1 base of the junction left unmatched. Germline-derived CDR1 and CDR2 are SEHNR and FQNEAQ (reference sequence). Study-level findings and limits: Before treatment, TCR diversity in newly diagnosed patients was reportedly lower than in healthy donors. The repertoire differences lack a defined cause, possibly disease activity or prior therapy.

As for this clone: Its target is unknown.

The repertoire was sequenced with immunoSEQ multiplex PCR; TCRdb's copy has only in-frame clones and lacks some. The data show about 97,000 clones, more than 85% seen once. All patients experienced relapse after autologous stem cell transplantation, and brentuximab vedotin exposure was variable. Best overall response was complete response, partial response or progressive disease in these relapsed/refractory classical Hodgkin lymphoma patients. This material consisted of peripheral blood mononuclear cells (PBMCs), taken before the second cycle of nivolumab. The V and J genes are TRBV7-9 and TRBJ2-7, with 7 bases matching TRBD2. This TCR was recovered from a human donor with classical Hodgkin lymphoma. CDR3 nucleotide sequence: TGTGCCAGCAGCTTAAGCGGGGACTCCTACGAGCAGTACTTC. Its translation: CASSLSGDSYEQYF.